Detailed here is one TCR beta chain. The source of the sample is a study of blood T cell repertoires in COVID-19. Study at large: PBMCs, B-cell-depleted T cells, or T cells provided the cDNA or gDNA that made up the material.

The participants were between roughly 18 and 100 years old and came from fewer than 25 US areas. Cohort allocation depended upon clinical history that participants reported. Using immunoSEQ multiplex PCR, the repertoire was profiled, and TCRdb retains in-frame clones only, with some absent. The profile shows 300,000 to 500,000 clones, over 75% of them singletons. CDR1 is MGHDK, CDR2 SYGVNS, per germline. Trimming took off 7 bases at V and 6 bases at J, with 11 bases between the two ends. The CDR3 length is 12 residues. Sample: PBMCs or T cells enriched from blood (not recorded which). The rearrangement uses TRBV25-1 and TRBJ2-3; possibly TRBD2 for D (6 bases). This TCR came from a woman aged 40 to 55 with acute COVID-19. The CDR3 protein is CASIGRGDTQYF. As DNA, the CDR3 is TGTGCCAGCATAGGCCGGGGGGATACGCAGTATTTT.